This entry lists 8 T cell receptor beta chains sequenced from one sample in a study of T-cell memory formation after mild COVID-19. TCRdb used MiXCR to reprocess the 5' RACE reads, holding one entry per CDR3 protein. The sample has 350,000 to 400,000 distinct CDR3 sequences; 20% to 25% are singletons. Input material: PBMCs or a T cell subset sorted from them (not recorded which). These receptor sequences come from an adult woman who had mild COVID-19 (a few samples of this study predate the infection). Cell type and time point are not known.

The chain joins TRBV29-1 to TRBJ2-5; 16 nucleotides agree with TRBD2. J gave up 5 bases and V 7 bases, and 10 bases lay outside the gene matches. Germline assignment: CDR1 SQVTM and CDR2 ANQGSEA. The CDR3 has 16 residues. This CDR3 reads CSASGTSGRAWETQYF. The CDR3 nucleotides are TGCAGCGCGTCCGGGACTAGCGGGAGGGCCTGGGAGACCCAGTACTTC.

This clonotype has just a few counts. The chain is built from TRBV6-2 or TRBV6-3 and TRBJ2-3, with TRBD2 matching 8 bases. Unmatched junction bases numbered 17, after V lost 4 bases and J lost 2 bases. The germline V gene encodes CDR1 MNHEY and CDR2 SVGEGT. The CDR3 covers 19 residues. The CDR3 is CASSSDSSSSGRVTDTQYF. The CDR3 nucleotides read TGTGCCAGCAGTTCCGATTCTTCCTCTAGCGGGCGAGTCACAGATACGCAGTATTTT.

This clonotype was seen a handful of times. The chain links TRBV5-1 to TRBJ2-2, with D unclear. The CDR3 is made up of 15 amino acids. Trimming removed 0 bases from V and 1 base from J, with 7 bases in between. Germline CDR1 and CDR2: SGHRS and YFSETQ. This chain's CDR3 is CASSLDPVNTGELFF. In DNA form, the CDR3 reads TGCGCCAGCAGCTTGGACCCGGTGAACACCGGGGAGCTGTTTTTT.

This clonotype appeared a few times. The V call is TRBV24-1, the J call TRBJ1-5; possibly TRBD1 for D (6 bases). V lost 7 bases, J lost 10 bases, and 31 bases lay in between. This CDR3 spans 18 amino acids. In germline, CDR1 is KGHDR, CDR2 SFDVKD. CDR3 loop: CATSVGPGATTFPGPQHF. CDR3 coding DNA: TGTGCCACCAGCGTCGGCCCGGGGGCGACAACCTTCCCGGGACCCCAGCATTTT.

The genes are TRBV2 and TRBJ2-5; D is possibly TRBD2 (6 bases). V lost 0 bases and J lost 14, with 19 bases in between. CDR1 and CDR2 from the germline V gene are SNHLY and FYNNEI. The CDR3 has 14 amino acids. CDR3 sequence (DNA): TGTGCCAGCAGTGAAGCGCCTGGGCGCGCGGGGTATTACTTC. Protein: CASSEAPGRAGYYF.

This clonotype was detected only a few times. V usage is TRBV4-1 and J usage is TRBJ2-1; TRBD1 aligns across 11 bases. CDR3 length: 15 amino acids. Germline assignment: CDR1 MGHRA and CDR2 YSYEKL. The ends lost 1 base at V and 6 bases at J; junction bases unmatched: 2. This CDR3 reads CASSQVGTGGNEQFF. The DNA of the CDR3 is TGCGCCAGCAGCCAAGTTGGGACAGGGGGCAATGAGCAGTTCTTC.

The chain employs TRBV3-1 and TRBJ1-2; tentative D call: TRBD1 (5 bases). V was cut by 3 bases and J by 4 bases, with 6 bases left in between. Germline V CDR1 and CDR2: LGHDT, YNNKEL (reference sequence). CDR3 length: 12 residues. Written as DNA, the CDR3 is TGTGCCAGCAGCCATGACAGCTATGGCTACACCTTC. Its translation is CASSHDSYGYTF.

Only one count was recorded for this clonotype. The chain joins TRBV29-1 to TRBJ2-7; TRBD1 agrees at 8 bases. The CDR3 runs 12 residues. The V and J ends lost 7 bases and 6 bases, in that order; junction bases with no gene match: 8. Germline CDR1 SQVTM, CDR2 ANQGSEA. The CDR3: CSATGQGAEQYF. The CDR3 DNA follows: TGCAGCGCCACGGGGCAGGGGGCCGAGCAGTACTTC.